The text below deals with one TCR beta chain. Its antigen remains unknown. This entry belongs to a study of shared clonotypes between healthy human individuals. Study in general: Those who served as donors were a couple of women and a few men between the ages of 18 and 49. Per donor, three plates held CD4 naive cells, three held CD4 memory, two held CD8 naive and one held CD8 memory.

Per the germline V gene, CDR1 is MDHEN and CDR2 is SYDVKM. Deletions cut 6 bases from V and 0 bases from J, with 19 bases between. CDR3 size: 17 residues. Study-level findings and limits: Estimated richness was generally greater in naive than memory subsets.

TCRdb keeps only in-frame clones here, not all; method: immunoSEQ multiplex PCR. The top ten clones hold approximately 1.8% of a sample with roughly 680,000 clones, around 70% of them seen once. The clonotype originates from a woman under 40 in good health. The rearrangement uses TRBV28 and TRBJ2-3; perhaps TRBD1 as D (5 bases). What was sequenced was memory CD4+ T cells sorted from blood. Subset here: CD45RA-negative fraction. This CDR3 reads CASSPPARQSSTDTQYF. The CDR3, as DNA: TGTGCCAGCAGCCCCCCTGCCCGACAGAGTAGCACAGATACGCAGTATTTT.